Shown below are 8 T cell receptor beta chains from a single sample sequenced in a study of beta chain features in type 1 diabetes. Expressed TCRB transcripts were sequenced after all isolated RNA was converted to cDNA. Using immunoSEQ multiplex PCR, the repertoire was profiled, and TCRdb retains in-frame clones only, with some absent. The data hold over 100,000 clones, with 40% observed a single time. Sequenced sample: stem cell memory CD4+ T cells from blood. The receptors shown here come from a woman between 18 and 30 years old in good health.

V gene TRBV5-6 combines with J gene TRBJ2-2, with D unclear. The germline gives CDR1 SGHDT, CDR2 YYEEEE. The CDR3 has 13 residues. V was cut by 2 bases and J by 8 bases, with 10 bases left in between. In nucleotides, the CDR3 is TGTGCCAGCAGCTTAAGTTACCGGGGGGAGCTGTTTTTT. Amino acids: CASSLSYRGELFF.

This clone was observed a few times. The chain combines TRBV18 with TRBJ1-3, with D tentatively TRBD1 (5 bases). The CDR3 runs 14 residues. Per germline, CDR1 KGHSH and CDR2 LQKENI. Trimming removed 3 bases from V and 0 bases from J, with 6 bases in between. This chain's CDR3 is CASSPRASGNTIYF. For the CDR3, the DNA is TGTGCCAGCTCACCCAGGGCCTCTGGAAACACCATATATTTT.

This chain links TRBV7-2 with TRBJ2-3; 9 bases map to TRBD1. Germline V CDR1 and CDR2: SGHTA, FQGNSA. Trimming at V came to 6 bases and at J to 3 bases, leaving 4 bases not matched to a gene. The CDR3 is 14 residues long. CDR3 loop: CASRLGQGTDTQYF. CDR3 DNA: TGTGCCAGCAGGCTAGGACAGGGGACAGATACGCAGTATTTT. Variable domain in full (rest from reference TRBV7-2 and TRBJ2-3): GAGVSQSPSNKVTEKGKDVELRCDPISGHTALYWYRQSLGQGLEFLIYFQGNSAPDKSGLPSDRFSAERTGGSVSTLTIQRTQQEDSAVYLCASRLGQGTDTQYFGPGTRLTVL.

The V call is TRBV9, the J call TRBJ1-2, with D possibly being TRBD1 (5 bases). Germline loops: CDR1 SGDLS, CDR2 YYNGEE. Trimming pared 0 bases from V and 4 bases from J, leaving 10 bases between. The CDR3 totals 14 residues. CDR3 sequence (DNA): TGTGCCAGCAGCGTAGTAGGGCAGGGCTATGGCTACACCTTC. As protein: CASSVVGQGYGYTF.

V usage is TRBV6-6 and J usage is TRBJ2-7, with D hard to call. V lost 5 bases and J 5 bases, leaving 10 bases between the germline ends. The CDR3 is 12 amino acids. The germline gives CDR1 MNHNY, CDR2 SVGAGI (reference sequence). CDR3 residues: CASSPRAHEQYF. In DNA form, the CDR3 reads TGTGCCAGCAGTCCACGCGCACACGAGCAGTACTTC.

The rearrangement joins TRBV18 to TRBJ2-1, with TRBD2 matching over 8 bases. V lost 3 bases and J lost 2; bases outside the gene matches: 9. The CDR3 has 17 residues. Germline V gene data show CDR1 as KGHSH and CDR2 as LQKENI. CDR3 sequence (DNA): TGTGCCAGCTCACCCGCCGGGAGCGGGGGAACCTACAATGAGCAGTTCTTC. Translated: CASSPAGSGGTYNEQFF.

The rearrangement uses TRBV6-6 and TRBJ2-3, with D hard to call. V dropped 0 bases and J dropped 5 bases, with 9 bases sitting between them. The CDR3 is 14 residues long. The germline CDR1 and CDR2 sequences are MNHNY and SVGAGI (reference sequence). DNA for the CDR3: TGTGCCAGCAGTTACTCGAATTCGGGAGATACGCAGTATTTT. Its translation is CASSYSNSGDTQYF.

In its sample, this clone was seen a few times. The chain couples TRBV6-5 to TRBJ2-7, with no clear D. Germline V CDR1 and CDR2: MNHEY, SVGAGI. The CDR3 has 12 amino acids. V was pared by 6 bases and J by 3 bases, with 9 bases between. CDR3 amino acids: CASRFTDYEQYF. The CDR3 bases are TGTGCCAGCAGATTCACAGACTACGAGCAGTACTTC.